These T cell receptor beta chains were read from a single sample in a study of blood T cell repertoires in COVID-19. Generated by immunoSEQ multiplex PCR, the TCRdb table keeps only in-frame clones and is missing some. The sample records about 72,000 clones, roughly 80% being singletons. The material sequenced was peripheral blood. The receptors stem from a human donor in a cohort sampled during active COVID-19. The conserved cysteine and the conserved F or W are not part of the CDR3 here. A D gene is named only where the DNA matches it firmly.

D gene: TRBD1; J gene: TRBJ2-7; V gene: TRBV7-8; CDR3 length: 13; CDR3 protein: ASSEGQGPSYEQY
D gene: TRBD1; J gene: TRBJ1-3; V gene: TRBV19; CDR3 length: 12; CDR3 protein: ASGQESSGNTIY
D gene: .; J gene: TRBJ2-7; V gene: TRBV6-6; CDR3 length: 12; CDR3 protein: ASSWDKGTYEQY
D gene: .; J gene: TRBJ1-5; V gene: TRBV2; CDR3 length: 11; CDR3 protein: ASKGDSNQPQH
D gene: .; J gene: TRBJ1-5; V gene: TRBV3-1/TRBV3-2; CDR3 length: 10; CDR3 protein: ASSISNQPQH
D gene: TRBD2; J gene: TRBJ2-3; V gene: TRBV7-6; CDR3 length: 14; CDR3 protein: ASSIPSSGGPDTQY
D gene: .; J gene: TRBJ1-2; V gene: TRBV9; CDR3 length: 14; CDR3 protein: ASSVANPSSSMGYT
D gene: .; J gene: TRBJ2-7; V gene: TRBV6-2/TRBV6-3; CDR3 length: 13; CDR3 protein: ASSYASRVSHEQY
D gene: .; J gene: TRBJ1-1; V gene: TRBV27; CDR3 length: 13; CDR3 protein: ASTILSGHNTEAF
D gene: TRBD2; J gene: TRBJ2-3; V gene: TRBV4-3; CDR3 length: 16; CDR3 protein: ASSQAITSGGRPDTQY
D gene: .; J gene: TRBJ1-2; V gene: TRBV10-3; CDR3 length: 12; CDR3 protein: AIWEGERLLGYT
D gene: .; J gene: TRBJ1-5; V gene: TRBV19; CDR3 length: 13; CDR3 protein: ASSPREDTNQPQH
D gene: .; J gene: TRBJ1-2; V gene: TRBV2; CDR3 length: 11; CDR3 protein: ASKARQGDGYT
D gene: .; J gene: TRBJ2-7; V gene: TRBV10-1; CDR3 length: 13; CDR3 protein: ASSGDAHLSYEQY
D gene: TRBD1; J gene: TRBJ2-7; V gene: TRBV2; CDR3 length: 12; CDR3 protein: ASSAVGQDYEQY
D gene: .; J gene: TRBJ1-6; V gene: TRBV4-3; CDR3 length: 13; CDR3 protein: ASSQVLADNSPLH
D gene: .; J gene: TRBJ1-5; V gene: TRBV10-3; CDR3 length: 10; CDR3 protein: AISAPQGPQH
D gene: .; J gene: TRBJ2-5; V gene: TRBV9; CDR3 length: 9; CDR3 protein: ASSSSETQY
D gene: .; J gene: TRBJ2-7; V gene: TRBV7-8; CDR3 length: 16; CDR3 protein: ASSLVALSWTATYEQY
D gene: .; J gene: TRBJ1-1; V gene: TRBV10-3; CDR3 length: 11; CDR3 protein: AIRGSLGTEAF
D gene: .; J gene: TRBJ2-7; V gene: TRBV18; CDR3 length: 11; CDR3 protein: ASSPGNSYEQY
D gene: TRBD1; J gene: TRBJ2-1; V gene: TRBV18; CDR3 length: 13; CDR3 protein: ASSPGTGGYNEQF
D gene: TRBD1; J gene: TRBJ2-2; V gene: TRBV6-5; CDR3 length: 11; CDR3 protein: ASRGTATGELF
D gene: .; J gene: TRBJ1-1; V gene: TRBV27; CDR3 length: 11; CDR3 protein: ASKVGLNTEAF
D gene: TRBD1; J gene: TRBJ2-7; V gene: TRBV27; CDR3 length: 13; CDR3 protein: ASSLSGDSFYEQY
D gene: .; J gene: TRBJ2-7; V gene: TRBV21-1; CDR3 length: 14; CDR3 protein: ASSKVRLADSYEQY
D gene: .; J gene: TRBJ1-4; V gene: TRBV5-1; CDR3 length: 12; CDR3 protein: ASSLDRADEKLF
D gene: .; J gene: TRBJ2-5; V gene: TRBV29-1; CDR3 length: 11; CDR3 protein: SVEQGRGETQY
D gene: .; J gene: TRBJ2-7; V gene: TRBV28; CDR3 length: 12; CDR3 protein: ASSLLGATYEQY
D gene: .; J gene: TRBJ1-5; V gene: TRBV30; CDR3 length: 11; CDR3 protein: ASSPGAGQPQH
D gene: .; J gene: TRBJ2-7; V gene: TRBV20-1; CDR3 length: 13; CDR3 protein: SASAPLGSPYEQY
D gene: .; J gene: TRBJ1-2; V gene: TRBV11-2; CDR3 length: 13; CDR3 protein: ASSFTKADDYGYT
D gene: TRBD2; J gene: TRBJ2-7; V gene: TRBV11-2; CDR3 length: 12; CDR3 protein: ASSSGTSGYEQY
D gene: .; J gene: TRBJ2-7; V gene: TRBV19; CDR3 length: 11; CDR3 protein: ASRADSLGEQY
D gene: TRBD1; J gene: TRBJ2-7; V gene: TRBV4-2; CDR3 length: 14; CDR3 protein: ASSQDVRTGGYEQY
D gene: TRBD1; J gene: TRBJ2-1; V gene: TRBV7-9; CDR3 length: 13; CDR3 protein: ASSLGQGNVDEQF
D gene: TRBD1; J gene: TRBJ2-5; V gene: TRBV11-3; CDR3 length: 11; CDR3 protein: ASSPQGAETQY
D gene: .; J gene: TRBJ2-1; V gene: TRBV6-6; CDR3 length: 9; CDR3 protein: ASSSGNEQF
D gene: TRBD1; J gene: TRBJ1-3; V gene: TRBV2; CDR3 length: 11; CDR3 protein: ATGQESENTIY
D gene: .; J gene: TRBJ2-5; V gene: TRBV5-1; CDR3 length: 11; CDR3 protein: ASSLEGQETQY
D gene: TRBD1; J gene: TRBJ2-3; V gene: TRBV10-3; CDR3 length: 13; CDR3 protein: AISGRDRGINTQY
D gene: .; J gene: TRBJ1-2; V gene: TRBV4-3; CDR3 length: 13; CDR3 protein: ASSPQPETSYGYT
D gene: .; J gene: TRBJ1-5; V gene: TRBV6-5; CDR3 length: 12; CDR3 protein: ASRPRPWDQPQH
D gene: TRBD1; J gene: TRBJ2-3; V gene: TRBV5-4; CDR3 length: 13; CDR3 protein: ASRIQGAYTDTQY
D gene: TRBD1; J gene: TRBJ2-5; V gene: TRBV12-5; CDR3 length: 12; CDR3 protein: ASGAGTGEETQY
D gene: TRBD2; J gene: TRBJ2-7; V gene: TRBV11-2; CDR3 length: 13; CDR3 protein: ASRKIAGGSYEQY
D gene: .; J gene: TRBJ1-4; V gene: TRBV5-4; CDR3 length: 14; CDR3 protein: AYKSPTGSFSEKLF
D gene: .; J gene: TRBJ1-6; V gene: TRBV4-1; CDR3 length: 15; CDR3 protein: ASSQVQSLSYNSPLH
D gene: .; J gene: TRBJ2-7; V gene: TRBV13; CDR3 length: 12; CDR3 protein: ASSFGTQGYEQY
D gene: TRBD1; J gene: TRBJ1-1; V gene: TRBV2; CDR3 length: 12; CDR3 protein: ASTGTGKDTEAF
D gene: .; J gene: TRBJ1-1; V gene: TRBV4-1; CDR3 length: 13; CDR3 protein: ASSQDWAGNTEAF
D gene: .; J gene: TRBJ2-5; V gene: TRBV7-9; CDR3 length: 14; CDR3 protein: ASSLVSWGDVETQY
D gene: .; J gene: TRBJ1-5; V gene: TRBV15; CDR3 length: 11; CDR3 protein: ATSRERYQPQH
D gene: TRBD1; J gene: TRBJ1-4; V gene: TRBV29-1; CDR3 length: 12; CDR3 protein: SASGQPVGEKLF
D gene: .; J gene: TRBJ1-5; V gene: TRBV19; CDR3 length: 12; CDR3 protein: ASRGADSNQPQH
D gene: .; J gene: TRBJ1-4; V gene: TRBV18; CDR3 length: 13; CDR3 protein: ASSPMGATDEKLF